The subject of this entry is one T cell receptor beta chain. The data belong to a study of blood T cell repertoires in COVID-19. Background on the study: Samples came from the United States, Italy and Spain, spanning acute and convalescent COVID-19. T cells, B-cell-depleted T cells, or PBMCs provided the cDNA or gDNA that served as material.

CDR1 is GTSNPN and CDR2 is SVGIG in the germline V gene (reference sequence). Trimming cost V 4 bases and J 4 bases; bases outside gene matches: 6. CDR3 size: 13 residues. In the authors' workflow: Amplification of reference gene primers provided the estimated nucleated cell counts. Generated by immunoSEQ multiplex PCR, the TCRdb table keeps only in-frame clones and is missing some. For V, J and clone size, that table is used; D and trimming come from the DNA. Seen here are fewer than 40,000 clones, over 75% observed once, and the top ten hold about 40%. This clonotype was sampled from a man at least 80 years old with active or convalescent COVID-19. Sequenced sample: peripheral blood. This sequence joins TRBV30 and TRBJ2-7, with 8 bases fitting TRBD2. This CDR3 reads CAWTGGGGYEQYF. The CDR3, as DNA: TGTGCCTGGACGGGGGGCGGGGGGTACGAGCAGTACTTC.